Below, 32 T cell receptor beta chains from the same sample are listed, as sequenced in a study of shared clonotypes between healthy human individuals. Method: immunoSEQ multiplex PCR; TCRdb's copy keeps in-frame clones and lacks some. The data hold under 1,100,000 clones, with 65% to 75% observed a single time. Material for sequencing was memory CD4+ T cells sorted from blood. Subset here: CD45RA-negative fraction. The receptors were sampled from a young man in good health.

This clone was observed a single time. The chain joins TRBV10-3 to TRBJ2-7; 9 positions match TRBD2. The trim removed 6 bases at V and 3 bases at J, leaving 9 bases unmatched. The germline V gene has CDR1 ENHRY and CDR2 SYGVKD. The CDR3 extends over 15 amino acids. The chain's CDR3 is CAISRPASGDYEQYF. CDR3 DNA sequence: TGTGCCATCAGCCGCCCCGCTAGCGGGGACTACGAGCAGTACTTC.

The chain uses TRBV7-9 and TRBJ1-2; no clear D gene. Germline CDR1 SEHNR, CDR2 FQNEAQ (reference sequence). V was pared by 2 bases and J by 9 bases, with 10 bases between. The CDR3 runs to 12 residues. CDR3 sequence: CASSLNFGRYTF. CDR3 bases: TGTGCCAGCAGCTTAAATTTTGGTCGCTACACCTTC.

There are a few counts of this clone. This rearrangement joins TRBV25-1 to TRBJ1-1, with D unresolved. Germline CDR1 reads MGHDK; CDR2 reads SYGVNS. This CDR3 has 15 amino acids. V shed 1 base and J shed 12 bases, with 21 bases lying between them. The CDR3 loop reads CASSELAGSKVGTFF. DNA of the CDR3: TGTGCCAGCAGTGAATTGGCAGGATCCAAGGTTGGTACTTTCTTT.

Turning to this clone: The germline gene is not matched at one end of the junction; a read error may be the cause. V is TRBV7-2 and J is TRBJ2-1, with 8 bases matching TRBD2. The CDR3 consists of 15 residues. Germline V lookup: CDR1 SGHTA, CDR2 FQGNSA. The CDR3 here is CATQPRGGSYTEQFF. As DNA, the CDR3 is TGTGCCACTCAACCTCGGGGGGGCTCTTACACTGAGCAGTTCTTC.

The chain is built from TRBV30 and TRBJ1-5; D is uncertain. CDR3 length equals 14 residues. Trimming stripped 1 base from V and 0 bases from J, with 7 bases between. Germline V lookup: CDR1 GTSNPN, CDR2 SVGIG (reference sequence). The CDR3 loop is CAWSAGNSNQPQHF. CDR3 nucleotides: TGTGCCTGGAGTGCAGGAAATAGCAATCAGCCCCAGCATTTT.

This clone was detected ten times or more. This chain connects TRBV6-1 to TRBJ2-3; 10 bases are a match to TRBD2. CDR3 length: 14 residues. The germline V gene encodes CDR1 MNHNS and CDR2 SASEGT. V gave up 3 bases and J gave up 6 bases; unmatched junction bases: 3. In DNA, the CDR3 is TGTGCCAGCAGTGAGCCTAGCGGGGGTGATACGCAGTATTTT. Encoded protein: CASSEPSGGDTQYF.

This chain connects TRBV15 to TRBJ2-5; weak D call: TRBD1 (6 bases). The V gene lost 0 bases and the J gene lost 1 base, with 18 bases spanning the gap. The CDR3 has 18 residues. Germline values: CDR1 LNHNV, CDR2 YYDKDF (reference sequence). CDR3 amino acids: CATSREERTGQVQETQYF. The CDR3 DNA reads TGTGCCACCAGCAGAGAGGAAAGGACGGGACAAGTCCAAGAGACCCAGTACTTC.

In regard to this clone: Different DNA sequences within this sample yield the same CDR3. The J gene is TRBJ1-5, the V gene TRBV2; 7 bases are shared with TRBD1. This CDR3 has 14 amino acids. Per germline, CDR1 SNHLY and CDR2 FYNNEI. V was pared by 1 base and J by 6 bases, with 3 bases of the junction left unmatched. CDR3 sequence reads: CASSEGQGGQPQHF. CDR3 coding DNA: TGTGCCAGCAGTGAAGGACAGGGAGGTCAGCCCCAGCATTTT.

J is TRBJ2-7 and V is TRBV9; D is unresolved. Germline V gives CDR1 SGDLS, CDR2 YYNGEE. V was cut by 0 bases and J by 7 bases, with 11 bases left in between. This CDR3 has 13 amino acids. CDR3 amino acids: CASSVDPKGEQYF. The CDR3 DNA reads as TGTGCCAGCAGCGTAGATCCTAAGGGAGAGCAGTACTTC.

This clone has just one count. The chain recombines TRBV4-3 with TRBJ1-3; D possibly corresponds to TRBD1 (5 bases). Germline loops: CDR1 LGHNA, CDR2 YSLEER. This CDR3 has 16 residues. The V end was cut by 4 bases, the J end by 0 bases, with 13 bases between. The CDR3 reads CASSRAGFGSGNTIYF. In nucleotides, the CDR3 is TGCGCCAGCAGCCGAGCAGGGTTTGGCTCTGGAAACACCATATATTTT.

With regard to this clone: A single base separates this from a much larger clone, so it may be a read error. The chain links TRBV5-8 to TRBJ2-5; D may be TRBD1 (5 bases). The CDR3 runs to 13 residues. Germline assignment: CDR1 SGHTS and CDR2 YDEGEE. Trimming removed 0 bases from V and 2 bases from J, with 5 bases in between. DNA for the CDR3: TGTGCCAGCAGCTTGGACAGGCAAGAGACCCAGTACTTC. Protein sequence: CASSLDRQETQYF.

This chain uses TRBV13 with TRBJ2-3; D not certain. V was trimmed by 1 base and J by 4 bases, leaving 6 bases between them. Germline V CDR1 and CDR2: PRHDT, FYEKMQ (reference sequence). This CDR3 has 13 residues. The CDR3 spells CASSLVRSDTQYF. CDR3 bases: TGTGCCAGCAGCTTAGTACGGTCAGATACGCAGTATTTT.

This chain joins TRBV5-4 and TRBJ2-1, with a weak D call TRBD1 (6 bases). The CDR3 runs 15 residues. Trimming stripped 5 bases from V and 8 bases from J, with 20 bases between. CDR1 SGHNT and CDR2 YYREEE come from the germline V gene (reference sequence). CDR3 residues: CASSSPIVRGDEQFF. CDR3 nucleotides: TGTGCCAGCAGTTCCCCAATCGTCAGGGGAGATGAGCAGTTCTTC.

This clone was detected only a few times. This chain joins TRBV30 and TRBJ1-5, with D uncertain. CDR3 length equals 14 residues. The V gene's germline CDR1 is GTSNPN and CDR2 SVGIG (reference sequence). V was cut by 2 bases and J by 3 bases, with 11 bases left in between. CDR3 loop: CAWSTAGNNQPQHF. The CDR3 bases are TGTGCCTGGAGTACAGCCGGGAACAATCAGCCCCAGCATTTT.

The V and J genes are TRBV11-2 and TRBJ2-3; TRBD2 matches at 9 bases. The CDR3 has 16 amino acids. Germline loops: CDR1 SGHAT, CDR2 FQNNGV. With V trimmed by 5 bases and J by 2 bases, 8 bases remained unmatched. CDR3 sequence reads: CASSTKRGDPTDTQYF. The CDR3 nucleotides read TGTGCCAGCAGCACCAAGCGGGGGGACCCCACAGATACGCAGTATTTT.

The CDR3 reads CASTQASVGEQFF. CDR3 in DNA: TGTGCCAGCACCCAAGCTAGTGTCGGCGAGCAGTTCTTC. The V call is TRBV2, the J call TRBJ2-1; D not resolved. The germline CDR1 and CDR2 sequences are SNHLY and FYNNEI. V lost 7 bases and J lost 10, with 17 bases in between. The CDR3 runs to 13 residues.

CDR3: CASGGNHYEQYF. CDR3 nucleotide sequence: TGTGCCAGCGGGGGCAATCACTACGAGCAGTACTTC. This chain joins TRBV7-9 and TRBJ2-7; a possible D gene is TRBD1 (6 bases). This CDR3 has 12 amino acids. V was clipped by 8 bases and J by 3 bases, with 11 bases between them. The germline CDR1 and CDR2 sequences are SEHNR and FQNEAQ (reference sequence).

This clone showed up just a few times. The chain combines TRBV2 with TRBJ2-4, with D uncertain. This CDR3 region has 14 residues. V was pared by 0 bases and J by 0 bases, with 3 bases between. Germline CDR1 SNHLY, CDR2 FYNNEI. CDR3 region: CASSEARAKNIQYF. The CDR3, as DNA: TGTGCCAGCAGTGAAGCCCGAGCCAAAAACATTCAGTACTTC.

The CDR3 DNA is TGCGCCAGCAGCGCCCAGACTAGCGGGAGGCCCGCAGATACGCAGTATTTT. Translating it yields CASSAQTSGRPADTQYF. This chain joins TRBV5-1 and TRBJ2-3; 13 positions agree with TRBD2. The CDR3 is 17 amino acids. Per the germline V gene, CDR1 is SGHRS and CDR2 is YFSETQ. J lost 4 bases, V lost 4 bases, and 9 bases had no gene match. Combining the CDR3 with reference TRBV5-1 and TRBJ2-3 gives the whole variable domain KAGVTQTPRYLIKTRGQQVTLSCSPISGHRSVSWYQQTPGQGLQFLFEYFSETQRNKGNFPGRFSGRQFSNSRSEMNVSTLELGDSALYLCASSAQTSGRPADTQYFGPGTRLTVL.

The chain couples TRBV6-6 to TRBJ2-3; 7 nucleotides line up with TRBD2. Germline V gene sequence: CDR1 MNHNY, CDR2 SVGAGI (reference sequence). The CDR3 is 15 amino acids. The V gene end was trimmed by 6 bases and the J gene end by 8 bases; junction bases not matched to a gene: 14. The CDR3 loop reads CASSPNSGPWGTQYF. DNA for the CDR3: TGTGCCAGCAGCCCCAATAGCGGGCCTTGGGGTACGCAGTATTTT.

This chain uses TRBV28 with TRBJ1-2; D may be TRBD1 (5 bases). The CDR3 runs 12 residues. V lost 4 bases and J lost 7, with 10 bases in between. From germline, CDR1 is MDHEN and CDR2 SYDVKM. The CDR3 DNA follows: TGTGCCAGCAGTTCGCAGACAGTTGGCTACACCTTC. This encodes CASSSQTVGYTF.

The chain joins TRBV6-1 to TRBJ1-2, with unresolved D. Trimming left V 6 bases short and J 5 bases short, with 10 bases between. The length of the CDR3 is 12 residues. CDR1 is MNHNS, CDR2 SASEGT, per germline. The CDR3 region has the DNA TGTGCCAGCAGGGAGAGAGAGTATGGCTACACCTTC. Translation gives CASREREYGYTF.

This clone came up a few times. The CDR3 DNA is TGTGCCAGCAGCTCGGGGGGCCGCGACCCTTCCTACAATGAGCAGTTCTTC. This gives the protein CASSSGGRDPSYNEQFF. The rearrangement joins TRBV5-4 to TRBJ2-1; perhaps TRBD2 as D (7 bases). Trimming took off 3 bases at V and 1 base at J, with 17 bases between the two ends. Germline assignment: CDR1 SGHNT and CDR2 YYREEE (reference sequence). The CDR3 covers 17 residues.

This sequence joins TRBV18 and TRBJ2-7; 7 nucleotides align to TRBD2. In germline, CDR1 is KGHSH, CDR2 LQKENI. Losses at the gene ends were 2 bases for V and 3 bases for J; bases not matched to a gene: 7. The CDR3 is 15 residues long. The CDR3 DNA reads as TGTGCCAGCTCACCAATTTTGGCTAGCGGCTACGAGCAGTACTTC. Translated: CASSPILASGYEQYF.

The chain recombines TRBV5-1 with TRBJ2-1, with 9 bases that match TRBD1. Looked up from germline, CDR1 is SGHRS and CDR2 is YFSETQ. With V trimmed by 7 bases and J by 8 bases, 13 bases remained unmatched. The CDR3 covers 15 residues. The CDR3 spells CASRTGTGTFYEQFF. The CDR3 nucleotides read TGCGCCAGCCGAACCGGGACAGGGACCTTCTATGAGCAGTTCTTC.

This chain connects TRBV2 to TRBJ2-5; 8 bases align to TRBD2. This CDR3 region has 13 residues. Trimming removed 6 bases from V and 2 bases from J; junction bases left unmatched: 2. Germline CDR1 reads SNHLY; CDR2 reads FYNNEI. This chain's CDR3 is CASRGTRQETQYF. The CDR3 DNA reads TGTGCCAGCAGAGGGACTAGACAAGAGACCCAGTACTTC.

This clone was picked up a small number of times. The genes are TRBV19 and TRBJ2-2, with a tentative D call TRBD2 (6 bases). The germline V gene has CDR1 LNHDA and CDR2 SQIVND (reference sequence). This CDR3 is built from 15 residues. Trimming stripped 1 base from V and 2 bases from J, with 8 bases between. Here the CDR3 DNA reads TGTGCCAGTAGTATAGGGGAGGTAAACACCGGGGAGCTGTTTTTT. The encoded protein is CASSIGEVNTGELFF.

This clone was counted a single time. The chain combines TRBV5-1 with TRBJ1-6; D uncertain. CDR3 length: 18 residues. V was cut by 4 bases and J by 0 bases, with 17 bases left in between. Germline V gene lookup returns CDR1 SGHRS and CDR2 YFSETQ. The CDR3 loop is CASSPDASGSSYNSPLHF. The DNA for the CDR3 is TGCGCCAGCAGCCCCGACGCCTCTGGGAGCTCCTATAATTCACCCCTCCACTTT.

The chain employs TRBV30 and TRBJ1-3; D is perhaps TRBD1 (5 bases). V lost 4 bases to trimming and J lost 0 bases, with 10 bases between them. This CDR3 has 14 residues. The germline V gene encodes CDR1 GTSNPN and CDR2 SVGIG (reference sequence). This CDR3 reads CAWTWGGSGNTIYF. The DNA of the CDR3 is TGTGCCTGGACGTGGGGCGGCTCTGGAAACACCATATATTTT.

This chain links TRBV25-1 with TRBJ1-2; D is unclear. Trimming took off 6 bases at V and 8 bases at J, with 13 bases between the two ends. Germline-derived CDR1 and CDR2 are MGHDK and SYGVNS. CDR3 length equals 12 residues. CDR3 sequence reads: CASRGPGGGYTF. The CDR3 DNA reads as TGTGCCAGCAGAGGACCCGGAGGGGGCTACACCTTC.

This sequence joins TRBV18 and TRBJ2-7, with 10 bases matching TRBD1. CDR1 and CDR2 (germline): KGHSH, LQKENI. Trimming cost V 5 bases and J 1 base; bases outside gene matches: 5. The CDR3 is 15 residues long. CDR3 sequence: CASSADRGPSYEQYF. The CDR3 DNA sequence: TGTGCCAGCTCAGCAGACAGGGGGCCTTCCTACGAGCAGTACTTC.

This clone was counted a single time. The chain carries TRBV11-2 and TRBJ2-7; no definite D call. The length of the CDR3 is 14 residues. V was shortened by 0 bases and J by 0 bases, with 6 bases between the two germline ends. Germline V gene sequence: CDR1 SGHAT, CDR2 FQNNGV. CDR3 nucleotides: TGTGCCAGCAGCTTAGACGGCTACTCCTACGAGCAGTACTTC. Residues: CASSLDGYSYEQYF.